This TCR beta chain was identified during a study of T cells in Graves' hyperthyroidism and ophthalmopathy. Broader study findings: Most expanded thyroid clonotypes above 0.001 also appeared in blood.

Losses at the gene ends were 6 bases for V and 0 bases for J; bases not matched to a gene: 6. Germline assignment: CDR1 LGHNA and CDR2 YNFKEQ. The CDR3 is 15 residues long. Using RNA transcripts as the source, TCR beta CDR3 regions were amplified. An initial round of RT-PCR targeting the TCR CDR3 relied on the HTBI primer set. MiXCR was run by TCRdb on the multiplex PCR reads, yielding one entry per CDR3 protein. The sample shows 250,000 to 300,000 distinct CDR3 sequences, more than 12% of them seen only once. Only a few counts were recorded for this clonotype. Antigen: not known. Clinical symptoms, serum thyroxine, TRAb, thyroid ultrasound and orbital computed tomography established diagnosis.

The chain links TRBV4-2 to TRBJ2-3; TRBD2 matches 7 bases. This clonotype originated in a woman in her thirties or forties with Graves' hyperthyroidism that later progressed to Graves' ophthalmopathy. The sequenced sample was blood. CDR3 in amino acids: CASSLGRESTDTQYF. CDR3 DNA sequence: TGTGCCAGCAGTCTAGGGCGGGAGAGCACAGATACGCAGTATTTT.